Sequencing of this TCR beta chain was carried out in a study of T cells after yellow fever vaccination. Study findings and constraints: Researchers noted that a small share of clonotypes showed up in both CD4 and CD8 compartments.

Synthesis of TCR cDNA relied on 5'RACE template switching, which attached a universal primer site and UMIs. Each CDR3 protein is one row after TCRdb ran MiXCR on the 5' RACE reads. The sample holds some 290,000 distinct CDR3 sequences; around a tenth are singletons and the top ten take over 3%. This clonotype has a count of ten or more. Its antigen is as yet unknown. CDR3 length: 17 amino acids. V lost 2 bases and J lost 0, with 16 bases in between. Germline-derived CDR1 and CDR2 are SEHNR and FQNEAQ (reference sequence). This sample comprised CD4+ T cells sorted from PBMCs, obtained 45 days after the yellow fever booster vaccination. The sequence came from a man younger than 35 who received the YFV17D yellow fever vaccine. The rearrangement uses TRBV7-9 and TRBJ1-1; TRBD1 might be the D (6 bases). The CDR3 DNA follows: TGTGCCAGCAGCTTATGGGGGCGGATAACCATGAACACTGAAGCTTTCTTT. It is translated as CASSLWGRITMNTEAFF. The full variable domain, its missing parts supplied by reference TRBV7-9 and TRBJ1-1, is DTGVSQNPRHKITKRGQNVTFRCDPISEHNRLYWYRQTLGQGPEFLTYFQNEAQLEKSRLLSDRFSAERPKGSFSTLEIQRTEQGDSAMYLCASSLWGRITMNTEAFFGQGTRLTVV.